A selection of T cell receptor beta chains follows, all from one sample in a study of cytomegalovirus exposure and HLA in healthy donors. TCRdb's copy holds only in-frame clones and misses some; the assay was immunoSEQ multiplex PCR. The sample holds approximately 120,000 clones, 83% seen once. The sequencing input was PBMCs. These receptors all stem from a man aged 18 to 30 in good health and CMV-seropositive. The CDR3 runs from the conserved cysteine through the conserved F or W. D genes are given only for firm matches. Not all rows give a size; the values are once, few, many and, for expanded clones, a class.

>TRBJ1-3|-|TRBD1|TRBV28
TGTGCCAGCAGTTCACCAGGGGGCGGAAACACCATATATTTT
CASSSPGGGNTIYF
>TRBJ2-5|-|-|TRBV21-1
TGTGCCAGCAGCAAGACAGGGTCCGGGTACTTC
CASSKTGSGYF
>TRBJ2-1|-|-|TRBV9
TGTGCCAGCAGCGTAGAACTAGGCGATGAGCAGTTCTTC
CASSVELGDEQFF
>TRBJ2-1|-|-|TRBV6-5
TGTGCCAGCAGCCAAACCAGGATCCCCTACAATGAGCAGTTCTTC
CASSQTRIPYNEQFF
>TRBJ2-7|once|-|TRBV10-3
TGTGCCATCAGCCCCGACTGGGTCTACGAGCAGTACTTC
CAISPDWVYEQYF
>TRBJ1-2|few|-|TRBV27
TGTGCCACAAGGCACAGCTATGGCTACTCCTTC
CATRHSYGYSF
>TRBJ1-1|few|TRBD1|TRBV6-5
TGTGCCAGCAGGGACAGGTTGAACACTGAAGCTTTCTTT
CASRDRLNTEAFF
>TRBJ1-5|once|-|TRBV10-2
TGCGCCAGCAGTGAGTCCTGGCAGAATAGCAATCAGCCCCAGCATTTT
CASSESWQNSNQPQHF
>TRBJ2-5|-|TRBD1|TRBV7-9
TGTGCCAGCAGCTTGGGGGGGACAGGGGGACAGACCCAGTACTTC
CASSLGGTGGQTQYF
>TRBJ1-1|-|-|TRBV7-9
TGTTCCAGCAGCTCCTTCGACACTGAAGCTTTCTTT
CSSSSFDTEAFF
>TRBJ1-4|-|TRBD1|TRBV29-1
TGCAGCGTGGAGCTACAGGGGGCAACTAATGAAAAACTGTTTTTT
CSVELQGATNEKLFF
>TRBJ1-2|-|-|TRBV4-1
TGCGCCAGCAGCCAAGAGGGCCGACAGGACTCCTATGGCTACACCTTC
CASSQEGRQDSYGYTF
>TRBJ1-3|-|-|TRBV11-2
TGTGCCTCCCAGGGAGGGAACTCTGGAAACACCATATATTTT
CASQGGNSGNTIYF
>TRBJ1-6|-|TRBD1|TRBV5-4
TGTGCCAGCAGCCAAACGTACAGGGGCGAGAGCTCCTATAATTCACCCCTCCACTTT
CASSQTYRGESSYNSPLHF
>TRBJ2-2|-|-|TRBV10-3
TGTGCCATCAGTGAAGAGCAGGGCTTTGGCACCGGGGAGCTGTTTTTT
CAISEEQGFGTGELFF
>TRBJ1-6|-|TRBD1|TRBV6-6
TGTGCCAGCAGCCCAGGGGGTAGCTCACCCCTCCACTTT
CASSPGGSSPLHF
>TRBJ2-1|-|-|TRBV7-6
TGTGCCAGCAGCTTAAGAGTAGCGGACAATGAGCAGTTCTTC
CASSLRVADNEQFF
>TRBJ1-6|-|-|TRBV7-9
TGTGCCAGCAGCGGTCCAGAGGCGCATAATTCACCCCTCCACTTT
CASSGPEAHNSPLHF
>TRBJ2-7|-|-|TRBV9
TGTGCCAGCAGCGTAACAGGGTCTCTCTACGAGCAGTACTTC
CASSVTGSLYEQYF
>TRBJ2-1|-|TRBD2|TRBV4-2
TGTGCCAGCAGTGTGACGGGGGGGCAAGTAACCTCTACACGTAATGAGCAGTTCTTC
CASSVTGGQVTSTRNEQFF
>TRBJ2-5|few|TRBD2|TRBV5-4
TGTGCCAGCAGCTTCGGGCGGGGGCAAGAGACCCAGTACTTC
CASSFGRGQETQYF
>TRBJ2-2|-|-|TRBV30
TGTGCCCGGATGGGCCAGGGTACCGGGGAGCTGTTTTTT
CARMGQGTGELFF
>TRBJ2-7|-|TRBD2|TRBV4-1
TGCGCCAGCTCAGGGAGGGGCTACGAGCAGTACTTC
CASSGRGYEQYF
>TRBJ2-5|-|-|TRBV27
TGTGCCAGCAGTTTAGTACAGAGCCAAGAGACCCAGTACTTC
CASSLVQSQETQYF
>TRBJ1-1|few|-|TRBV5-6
TGTGCCAGCAGCTTGGGTACACTGAACACTGAAGCTTTCTTT
CASSLGTLNTEAFF
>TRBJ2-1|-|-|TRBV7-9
TGTGCCAGCAGCTCATGGGGACAGTGGAGGGATGAGCAGTTCTTC
CASSSWGQWRDEQFF
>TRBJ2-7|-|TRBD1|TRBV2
TGTGCCAGCAGTCGGATTAGGACAGGACTCTACGAGCAGTACTTC
CASSRIRTGLYEQYF
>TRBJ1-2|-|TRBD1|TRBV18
TGTGCCAGCTCACCACCTATGGACAGGGGGGAAGGCTACACCTTC
CASSPPMDRGEGYTF
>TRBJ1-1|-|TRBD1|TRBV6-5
TGTGCCAGCAGTTACCTGACAGGGATCAACACTGAAGCTTTCTTT
CASSYLTGINTEAFF
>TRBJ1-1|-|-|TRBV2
TGTGCCAGCAGCCTCCTAAGCACTGAAGCTTTCTTT
CASSLLSTEAFF
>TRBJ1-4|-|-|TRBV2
TGTGCCAGCAGCCCAAGCGGGACGGTGAATGAAAAACTGTTTTTT
CASSPSGTVNEKLFF
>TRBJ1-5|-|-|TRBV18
TGTGCCAGCTCACCGCAGGAGGAGGGGACCCAGCATTTT
CASSPQEEGTQHF
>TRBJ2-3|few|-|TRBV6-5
TGTGCCAGCAGTCAAACACAGATCGCAGATACGCAGTATTTT
CASSQTQIADTQYF